The present entry profiles one TCR beta chain with its context. The antigen is not known. Only CD45RO-negative cells positively selected for CCR7 counted as naive CD8 cells, so terminally differentiated effector memory CD45RA+ cells were excluded. Participating donors were healthy, HIV-negative adults free of recent acute infections or vaccinations. The CDR3 length is 15 residues. V dropped 4 bases and J dropped 0; count of bases not matched to a gene: 5. The germline V gene encodes CDR1 SGHKS and CDR2 YYEKEE (reference sequence). The protocol was immunoSEQ multiplex PCR, while the TCRdb copy is restricted to in-frame clones and leaves out a portion. The sample records hundreds of thousands of clones, roughly 92% being singletons. The sample comes from a study of shared clonotypes between healthy human individuals. Study-wide points: Compared with clonotypes that all four donors shared, non-shared clonotypes had lower generation probabilities. Clonotype sharing among donors was expected to depend on sequencing depth. The study generally estimated greater richness for naive than memory subsets.

The sequencing sample was made of naive CD8+ T cells sorted from blood. The clonotype was recovered from a man aged 25-45 years in good health. The chain recombines TRBV5-5 with TRBJ2-7; 9 positions match TRBD1. The CDR3 spells CASSRTGAISYEQYF. DNA for the CDR3: TGTGCCAGCAGCCGGACAGGGGCTATCTCCTACGAGCAGTACTTC.